These T cell receptor beta chains were read from a single sample in a study of T cells in Graves' hyperthyroidism and ophthalmopathy. TCRdb ran MiXCR on the multiplex PCR reads and lists one entry per CDR3 protein. The sample has under 800,000 distinct CDR3 sequences; less than 15% are singletons. Sequencing was carried out using blood. These TCRs come from a woman between 18 and 29 years old with Graves' hyperthyroidism. Both conserved end residues are part of each CDR3. Each record gives: V gene, J gene, clone size, D gene, CDR3 protein, CDR3 DNA. The D gene is left open where the match is weak. Only part of the rows carry a size: once, few, many, or a class if the clone is expanded.

>TRBV6-2/TRBV6-3|TRBJ2-7|many|.
CASSYSRLGYEQYF
TGTGCCAGCAGTTACTCGCGACTAGGCTACGAGCAGTACTTC
>TRBV4-1|TRBJ2-7|.|.
CASSPAHTAPYEQYF
TGCGCCAGCAGCCCAGCTCACACGGCCCCCTACGAGCAGTACTTC
>TRBV10-1|TRBJ1-1|few|TRBD1
CASSFSGTGAAEAFF
TGCGCCAGCAGTTTTTCGGGGACAGGGGCAGCTGAAGCTTTCTTT
>TRBV30|TRBJ1-5|many|.
CAWTVGAINQPQHF
TGTGCCTGGACGGTAGGGGCGATCAATCAGCCCCAGCATTTT
>TRBV11-2|TRBJ2-4|many|.
CASSRGRGDYKNIQYF
TGTGCCAGCAGCCGCGGCAGGGGCGATTACAAAAACATTCAGTACTTC
>TRBV12-3/TRBV12-4|TRBJ1-2|.|TRBD1
CASRRGQGTGGYTF
TGTGCCAGCAGACGGGGACAGGGGACTGGCGGCTACACCTTC
>TRBV15|TRBJ1-1|.|.
CATSRSPRDTEAFF
TGTGCCACCAGCCGTAGCCCCCGGGACACTGAAGCTTTCTTT
>TRBV6-1|TRBJ1-1|.|.
CASSQSRDLNTEAFF
TGTGCCAGCAGCCAGTCCCGGGACCTTAACACTGAAGCTTTCTTT
>TRBV20-1|TRBJ2-1|.|.
CSARGSVSFYNEQFF
TGCAGTGCCAGAGGGTCGGTTAGTTTCTACAATGAGCAGTTCTTC
>TRBV30|TRBJ1-4|many|.
CAWSVRGRVDEKLFF
TGTGCCTGGAGTGTACGGGGCAGGGTCGATGAAAAACTGTTTTTT
>TRBV19|TRBJ2-7|many|.
CASSAGGYEQYF
TGTGCCAGTAGTGCCGGGGGCTACGAGCAGTACTTC